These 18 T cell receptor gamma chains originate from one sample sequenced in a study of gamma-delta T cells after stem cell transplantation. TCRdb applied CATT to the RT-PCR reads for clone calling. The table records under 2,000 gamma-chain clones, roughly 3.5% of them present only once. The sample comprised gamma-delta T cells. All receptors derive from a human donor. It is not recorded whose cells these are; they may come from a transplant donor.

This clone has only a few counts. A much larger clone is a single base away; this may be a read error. CDR3: CALWEVQSSSKFRPELGKKIKVF. The CDR3, as DNA: TGTGCCTTGTGGGAGGTGCAATCGAGCTCGAAATTTCGGCCCGAGTTGGGCAAAAAAATCAAGGTATTT. The J gene is TRGJP, the V gene TRGV9. The CDR3 spans 23 residues. The germline V gene has CDR1 GITISATS and CDR2 ISYDGTV (reference sequence). V shed 0 bases, J shed 7 bases, and the junction held 24 bases outside the gene matches.

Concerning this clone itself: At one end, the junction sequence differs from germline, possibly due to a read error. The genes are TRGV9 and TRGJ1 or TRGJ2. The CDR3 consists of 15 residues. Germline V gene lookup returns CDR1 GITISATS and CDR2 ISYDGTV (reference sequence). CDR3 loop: CALWEVSNRSYKKLF. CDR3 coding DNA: TGTGCCCTGTGGGAGGTTTCCAACCGGAGTTATAAGAAACTCTTT.

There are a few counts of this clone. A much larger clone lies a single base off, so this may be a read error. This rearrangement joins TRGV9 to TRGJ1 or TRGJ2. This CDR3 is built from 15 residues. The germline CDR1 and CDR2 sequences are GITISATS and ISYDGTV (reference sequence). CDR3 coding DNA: TGCGCCTTGTGGGAGATCAAAGGGAATTATTATAAGAAACTCTTT. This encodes CALWEIKGNYYKKLF.

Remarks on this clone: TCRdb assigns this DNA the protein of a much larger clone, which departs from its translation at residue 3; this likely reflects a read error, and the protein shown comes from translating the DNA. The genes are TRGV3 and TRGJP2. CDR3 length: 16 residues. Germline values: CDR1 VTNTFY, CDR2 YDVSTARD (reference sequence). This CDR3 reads CAAWDRSYSSDWIKTF. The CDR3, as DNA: TGTGCCGCCTGGGACCGATCATATAGTAGTGATTGGATCAAGACGTTT.

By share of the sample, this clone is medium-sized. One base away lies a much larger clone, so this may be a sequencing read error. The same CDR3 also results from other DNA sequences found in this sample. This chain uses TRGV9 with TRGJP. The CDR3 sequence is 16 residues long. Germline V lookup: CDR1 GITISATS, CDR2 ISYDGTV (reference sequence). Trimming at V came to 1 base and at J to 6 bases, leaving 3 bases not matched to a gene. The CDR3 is CALWEVSELGKKIKVF. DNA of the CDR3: TGTGCCTTGTGGGAGGTCTCAGAGTTGGGCAAAAAAATCAAGGTATTT.

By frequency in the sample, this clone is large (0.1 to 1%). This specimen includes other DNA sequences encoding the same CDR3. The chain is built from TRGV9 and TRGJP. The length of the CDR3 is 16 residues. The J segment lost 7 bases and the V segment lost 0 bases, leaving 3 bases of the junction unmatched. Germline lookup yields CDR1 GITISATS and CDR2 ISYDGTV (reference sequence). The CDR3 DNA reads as TGTGCCTTGTGGGAGGTGGGGGAGTTGGGCAAAAAAATCAAGGTATTT. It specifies CALWEVGELGKKIKVF.

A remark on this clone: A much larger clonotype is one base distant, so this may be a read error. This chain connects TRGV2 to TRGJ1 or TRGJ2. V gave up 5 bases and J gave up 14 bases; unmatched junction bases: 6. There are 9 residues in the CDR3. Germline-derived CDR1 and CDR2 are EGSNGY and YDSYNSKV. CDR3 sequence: CATWGRELF. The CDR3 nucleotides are TGTGCCACCTGGGGCCGGGAACTCTTT.

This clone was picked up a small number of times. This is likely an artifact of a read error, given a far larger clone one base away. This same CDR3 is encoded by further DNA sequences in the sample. The CDR3 DNA sequence: TGTGCCCTGTGGGAGGTGCAAAAAGAGTTGGGCAAAAAAATCAAGGTATTT. It yields the protein CALWEVQKELGKKIKVF. This sequence joins TRGV9 and TRGJP. Per the germline V gene, CDR1 is GITISATS and CDR2 is ISYDGTV (reference sequence). This CDR3 spans 17 amino acids.

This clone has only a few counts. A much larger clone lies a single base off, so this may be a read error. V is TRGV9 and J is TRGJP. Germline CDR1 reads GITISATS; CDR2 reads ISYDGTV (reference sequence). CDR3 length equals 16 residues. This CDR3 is CALWDPRELGKKIEVF. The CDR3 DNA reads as TGTGCCTTGTGGGACCCGAGGGAGTTGGGCAAAAAAATCGAGGTATTT.

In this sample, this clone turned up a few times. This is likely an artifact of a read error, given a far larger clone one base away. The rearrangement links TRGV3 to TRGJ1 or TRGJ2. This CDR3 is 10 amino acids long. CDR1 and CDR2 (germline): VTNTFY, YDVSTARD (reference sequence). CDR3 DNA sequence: TGCGCCACCTGGGACTATAAGAAACTCTTT. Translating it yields CATWDYKKLF.

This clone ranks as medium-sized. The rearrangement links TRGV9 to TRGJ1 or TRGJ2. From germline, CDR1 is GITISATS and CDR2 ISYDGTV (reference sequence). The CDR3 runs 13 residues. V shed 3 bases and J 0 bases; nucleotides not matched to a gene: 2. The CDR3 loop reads CALWELNYYKKLF. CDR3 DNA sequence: TGTGCCTTGTGGGAGCTGAATTATTATAAGAAACTCTTT.

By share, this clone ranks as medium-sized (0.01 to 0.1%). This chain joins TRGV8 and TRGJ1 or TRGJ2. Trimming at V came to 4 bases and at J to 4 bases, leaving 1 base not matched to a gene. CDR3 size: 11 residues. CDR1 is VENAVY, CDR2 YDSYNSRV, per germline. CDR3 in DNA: TGTGCCACCTGGGACTATTATAAGAAACTCTTT. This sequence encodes CATWDYYKKLF.

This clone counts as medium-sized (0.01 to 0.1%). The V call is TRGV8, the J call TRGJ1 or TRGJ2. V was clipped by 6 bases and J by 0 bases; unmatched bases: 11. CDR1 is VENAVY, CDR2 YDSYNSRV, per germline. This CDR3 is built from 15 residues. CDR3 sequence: CATWPDRGNYYKKLF. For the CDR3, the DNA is TGTGCCACCTGGCCCGATCGGGGGAATTATTATAAGAAACTCTTT.

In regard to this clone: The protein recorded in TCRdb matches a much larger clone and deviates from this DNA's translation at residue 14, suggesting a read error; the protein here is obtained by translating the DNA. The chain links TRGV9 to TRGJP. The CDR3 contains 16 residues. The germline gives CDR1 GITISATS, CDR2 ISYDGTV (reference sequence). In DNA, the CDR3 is TGTGCCTTGTGGGAGTTGGAAGAGTTGGGCAAAAAAATCGAGGTATTT. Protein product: CALWELEELGKKIEVF.

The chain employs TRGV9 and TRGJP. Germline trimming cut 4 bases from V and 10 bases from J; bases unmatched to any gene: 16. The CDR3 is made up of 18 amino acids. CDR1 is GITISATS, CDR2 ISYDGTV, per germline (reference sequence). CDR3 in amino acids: CALWDTDIVELGKKIKVF. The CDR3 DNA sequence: TGTGCCTTGTGGGATACGGATATTGTAGAATTGGGCAAAAAAATCAAGGTATTT.

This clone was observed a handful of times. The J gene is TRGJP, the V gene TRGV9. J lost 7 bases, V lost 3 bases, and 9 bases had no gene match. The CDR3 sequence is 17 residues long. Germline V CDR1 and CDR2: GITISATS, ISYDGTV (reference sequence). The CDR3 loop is CALWELKDELGKKIKVF. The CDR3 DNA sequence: TGTGCCTTGTGGGAGCTAAAAGACGAGTTGGGCAAAAAAATCAAGGTATTT.

The CDR3 reads CALWEISELGKKIKVF. The CDR3 coding sequence is TGTGCCTTGTGGGAAATATCAGAGTTGGGCAAAAAAATCAAGGTATTT. The chain joins TRGV9 to TRGJP. Per the germline V gene, CDR1 is GITISATS and CDR2 is ISYDGTV (reference sequence). V gave up 4 bases and J gave up 6 bases; unmatched junction bases: 6. The CDR3 contains 16 residues.

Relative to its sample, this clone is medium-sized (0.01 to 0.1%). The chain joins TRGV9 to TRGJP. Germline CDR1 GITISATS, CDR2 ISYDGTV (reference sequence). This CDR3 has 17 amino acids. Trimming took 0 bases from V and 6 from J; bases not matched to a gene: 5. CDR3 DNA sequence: TGTGCCTTGTGGGAGGTGCCGGTAGAGTTGGGCAAAAAAATCAAGGTATTT. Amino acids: CALWEVPVELGKKIKVF.